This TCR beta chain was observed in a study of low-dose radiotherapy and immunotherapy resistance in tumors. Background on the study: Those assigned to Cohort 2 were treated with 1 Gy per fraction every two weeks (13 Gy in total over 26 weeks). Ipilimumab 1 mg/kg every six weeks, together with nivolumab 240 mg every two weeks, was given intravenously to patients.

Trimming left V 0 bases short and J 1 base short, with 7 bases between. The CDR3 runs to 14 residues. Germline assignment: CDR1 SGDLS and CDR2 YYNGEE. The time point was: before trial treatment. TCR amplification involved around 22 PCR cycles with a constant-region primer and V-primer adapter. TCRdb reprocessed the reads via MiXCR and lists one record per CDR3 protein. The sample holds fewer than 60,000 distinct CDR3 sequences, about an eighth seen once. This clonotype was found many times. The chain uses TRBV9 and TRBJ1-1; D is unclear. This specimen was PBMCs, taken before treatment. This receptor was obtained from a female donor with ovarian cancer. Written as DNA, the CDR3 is TGTGCCAGCAGCGTAGGGCTACCGAACACTGAAGCTTTCTTT. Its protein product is CASSVGLPNTEAFF.